What follows describes a single T cell receptor (beta chain). Its antigen is still unknown. The CDR3 loop spans 13 amino acids. Trimming took off 0 bases at V and 9 bases at J, with 12 bases between the two ends. In germline, CDR1 is SGHRS, CDR2 YFSETQ. MiXCR, applied by TCRdb to the reads, yields one record per CDR3 protein. The profile covers around 740,000 distinct CDR3 sequences, with 35% to 40% appearing a single time and 2.8% taken by the ten largest. This specimen comes from a study of T cell repertoires in cytomegalovirus infection. Whole-study context: Through public TCR beta signatures, both CMV infection and matching HLA type were indicated.

Study-level findings and limits: Within the response measured ex vivo, HLA-C-restricted CMV-specific TCR beta clonotypes were dominant. The study identified carriers of CMV plus the relevant HLA from cumulative public TCR beta family frequency.

The source of this sequence is a human donor in good health (CMV status not recorded). Some clones in this sample may be carry-over from other donors' samples. The chain couples TRBV5-1 to TRBJ1-1; D unclear. Specimen: PBMCs. The CDR3 coding sequence is TGCGCCAGCAGCTTGGACGGGGTTGGTCAAGCTTTCTTT. It is translated as CASSLDGVGQAFF.